This T cell receptor beta chain was obtained from a study of PD-L1 blockade in urothelial cancer. Study overall: Study patients had been treated with 0 to 3 previous chemotherapy regimens. Across blood samples, T cells had a median count of roughly 140,000.

Trimming shortened V by 4 bases and J by 5 bases, and 13 bases separated the two germline ends. The CDR3 loop spans 14 amino acids. Germline CDR1 is SGDLS and CDR2 is YYNGEE. The time point is: peripheral blood 6 weeks after treatment start. Patients had urothelial carcinoma that was locally advanced or metastatic. With respect to this clone: Its antigen remains unidentified.

Assay used: immunoSEQ multiplex PCR; TCRdb lists only in-frame clones, some missing. The sample has approximately 40,000 clones, approximately 86% seen once. Study-wide points: Enhanced expansion of tumor-associated blood clones at 3 weeks characterized durable-benefit patients.

The chain has TRBV9 and TRBJ1-5; D is unclear. The TCR was taken from a man in his sixties with urothelial cancer. The sequencing used PBMCs, collected around atezolizumab (anti-PD-L1) treatment. DNA for the CDR3: TGTGCCAGCAGCCCCGGGAACCGGGATCAGCCCCAGCATTTT. Translating it yields CASSPGNRDQPQHF.